The rows below give T cell receptor beta chains drawn from one sample of a study of T cell repertoires in cytomegalovirus infection. These receptors' antigens are unknown. TCRdb redid the calling of the reads with MiXCR, one entry per CDR3 protein. The data show hundreds of thousands of distinct CDR3 sequences, over 25% seen once. Sample: cultured CD8+ T cells from PBMCs, taken from culture after CMV antigen stimulation. Every receptor here comes from a human donor in good health (CMV status not recorded). Some clones in this sample may be carry-over from other donors' samples. The CDR3 runs from the conserved cysteine through the conserved F or W. The order of the fields is D gene, J gene, clone size, V gene, CDR3 protein. D genes are given only for firm matches. Expanded clones get a size class; other rows say once, few or many, or leave the size out.

TRBD1	TRBJ1-2	NA	TRBV9	CASSLGLQGGGIYGYTF
NA	TRBJ2-5	few	TRBV6-2/TRBV6-3	CASSPLGAQETQYF
NA	TRBJ1-6	many	TRBV7-2	CASSSHPEGGFRVGNSPLHF
NA	TRBJ2-3	NA	TRBV6-6	CASTRDPGDTQYF
NA	TRBJ2-3	NA	TRBV6-5	CASSYSGFSADTQYF
NA	TRBJ2-6	many	TRBV7-9	CASSFPGANVLTF
NA	TRBJ2-5	few	TRBV12-3/TRBV12-4	CASSFRGFSPQETQYF
NA	TRBJ2-2	NA	TRBV28	CASIPGTGELFF
NA	TRBJ2-3	NA	TRBV7-9	CASRSPHADTQYF
NA	TRBJ2-3	few	TRBV7-9	CASRLDRQYF
NA	TRBJ2-2	NA	TRBV7-9	CASSSPLGFGELFF
NA	TRBJ2-1	NA	TRBV28	CAIRSRTLSYNEQFF
NA	TRBJ2-6	NA	TRBV15	CATSRVGVPGANVLTF
TRBD1	TRBJ2-1	NA	TRBV24-1	CATSETPGQGGNEQFF
TRBD1	TRBJ1-1	NA	TRBV27	CASSSPWTGLNTEAFF
TRBD1	TRBJ1-1	few	TRBV27	CASSPTGARSTEAFF
NA	TRBJ2-1	NA	TRBV27	CASSLGTQREQFF
NA	TRBJ1-4	NA	TRBV15	CATSRDRRATNEKLFF
NA	TRBJ1-3	NA	TRBV14	CASSWSVQGNTIYF
NA	TRBJ1-2	NA	TRBV12-3/TRBV12-4	CASSRSGDGYTF
TRBD1	TRBJ1-2	once	TRBV6-1	CASSYGPTGTDGYTF
NA	TRBJ2-3	few	TRBV6-5	CASRLFWATGVVDTQYF
NA	TRBJ2-3	many	TRBV10-3	CAISEPGSTDTQYF
TRBD2	TRBJ2-3	many	TRBV11-2	CASSETSGGALDTQYF
NA	TRBJ2-1	NA	TRBV27	CASTFGLYNEQFF
TRBD1	TRBJ1-1	NA	TRBV18	CASSPAGQGNTEAFF
NA	TRBJ2-5	few	TRBV27	CASSPGQLVETQYF
NA	TRBJ1-2	NA	TRBV2	CASNDGTNYGYTF
NA	TRBJ1-4	NA	TRBV10-3	CAISEKRATNEKLFF
NA	TRBJ1-1	few	TRBV6-5	CASSYSEVETEAFF
NA	TRBJ1-6	many	TRBV7-6	CASTSEISYNSPLHF
NA	TRBJ2-5	NA	TRBV7-9	CASSQGWAIGSQETQYF
NA	TRBJ2-1	few	TRBV23-1	CASSRDRDNEQFF
TRBD2	TRBJ2-2	NA	TRBV12-3/TRBV12-4	CASSQPGGWEWYGELFF
NA	TRBJ1-2	NA	TRBV4-1	CASSQDLGYYGYTF
TRBD1	TRBJ1-5	few	TRBV19	CASSILDRGSNQPQHF
NA	TRBJ2-5	NA	TRBV7-9	CASSLADTGETQYF
TRBD1	TRBJ2-5	many	TRBV6-6	CASLKDRVETQYF
NA	TRBJ2-2	NA	TRBV5-4	CASRRDSTGELFF